Below, 8 T cell receptor beta chains from the same sample are listed, as sequenced in a study of T cell changes during pregnancy in multiple sclerosis. The method was immunoSEQ multiplex PCR; TCRdb's version includes in-frame clones alone and lacks a portion of them. The sample yields about 41,000 clones, 80% to 90% seen once. Sequenced here: CD4+ T cells from peripheral blood mononuclear cells, sampled in the first trimester of pregnancy. These receptors were taken from a female donor with multiple sclerosis, enrolled in a pregnancy study.

The genes are TRBV19 and TRBJ1-1; 8 bases match TRBD1. J lost 1 base, V lost 4 bases, and 5 bases had no gene match. The CDR3 length is 15 residues. Germline CDR1 reads LNHDA; CDR2 reads SQIVND (reference sequence). CDR3 sequence: CASSTTGAPNTEAFF. CDR3 in DNA: TGTGCCAGTAGTACGACAGGGGCCCCGAACACTGAAGCTTTCTTT. Combining the CDR3 with reference TRBV19 and TRBJ1-1 gives the whole variable domain DGGITQSPKYLFRKEGQNVTLSCEQNLNHDAMYWYRQDPGQGLRLIYYSQIVNDFQKGDIAEGYSVSREKKESFPLTVTSAQKNPTAFYLCASSTTGAPNTEAFFGQGTRLTVV.

V usage is TRBV11-1 and J usage is TRBJ2-2; D gene ambiguous. The V gene's germline CDR1 is SGHAT and CDR2 FQDESV (reference sequence). This CDR3 is 13 amino acids long. Trimming cost V 2 bases and J 6 bases, with 7 bases left between them. The CDR3 sequence: CASSLSRPGELFF. The CDR3 DNA follows: TGTGCCAGCAGCTTAAGCCGCCCCGGGGAGCTGTTTTTT.

V and J are TRBV30 and TRBJ1-2, with D maybe TRBD1 (5 bases). CDR3 length: 13 amino acids. Germline V lookup: CDR1 GTSNPN, CDR2 SVGIG (reference sequence). V was trimmed by 4 bases and J by 7 bases, leaving 16 bases between them. In DNA, the CDR3 is TGTGCCTGGACAGGGAGGATGGACGCTGGCTACACCTTC. It translates to CAWTGRMDAGYTF. The full variable domain, rest sourced from reference TRBV30 and TRBJ1-2, is SQTIHQWPATLVQPVGSPLSLECTVEGTSNPNLYWYRQAAGRGLQLLFYSVGIGQISSEVPQNLSASRPQDRQFILSSKKLLLSDSGFYLCAWTGRMDAGYTFGSGTRLTVV.

This sequence joins TRBV4-3 and TRBJ2-2; no definite D call. Germline V gene lookup returns CDR1 LGHNA and CDR2 YSLEER. Trimming stripped 0 bases from V and 7 bases from J, with 18 bases between. This CDR3 is built from 17 residues. The CDR3 sequence: CASSQDQRVSRSGELFF. In DNA form, the CDR3 reads TGCGCCAGCAGCCAAGATCAACGGGTATCTAGAAGCGGGGAGCTGTTTTTT.

This chain links TRBV5-5 with TRBJ1-2; D perhaps matches TRBD1 (6 bases). This CDR3 has 14 amino acids. The V gene lost 0 bases and the J gene lost 3 bases, with 9 bases spanning the gap. Germline values: CDR1 SGHKS, CDR2 YYEKEE (reference sequence). For the CDR3, the DNA is TGTGCCAGCAGCTTGGGAGGGGGTGACTATGGCTACACCTTC. It encodes CASSLGGGDYGYTF.

Here the CDR3 DNA reads TGTGCCAGCAGTACCGGGACAGGGGTTAGCGAGCAGTACTTC. Translating gives CASSTGTGVSEQYF. The chain combines TRBV6-6 with TRBJ2-7, with 10 positions matching TRBD1. Unmatched junction bases numbered 7, after V lost 5 bases and J lost 6 bases. In germline, CDR1 is MNHNY, CDR2 SVGAGI (reference sequence). CDR3 length: 14 residues.

The chain carries TRBV30 and TRBJ2-1; 11 bases are shared with TRBD2. Unmatched junction bases numbered 7, after V lost 5 bases and J lost 7 bases. The CDR3 is 14 residues long. Germline lookup yields CDR1 GTSNPN and CDR2 SVGIG (reference sequence). Here the CDR3 DNA reads TGTGCCTGGGGGGTAACTAGCGGGAGAAATGAGCAGTTCTTC. Amino acids: CAWGVTSGRNEQFF.

V gene TRBV6-6 combines with J gene TRBJ2-7; 7 bases map to TRBD1. The CDR3 consists of 14 residues. CDR1 is MNHNY and CDR2 is SVGAGI in the germline V gene (reference sequence). V trimming: 4 bases; J trimming: 2 bases; junction bases outside the gene matches: 5. CDR3 protein: CASSWDSRAYEQYF. In DNA form, the CDR3 reads TGTGCCAGCAGTTGGGACAGCCGTGCCTACGAGCAGTACTTC.